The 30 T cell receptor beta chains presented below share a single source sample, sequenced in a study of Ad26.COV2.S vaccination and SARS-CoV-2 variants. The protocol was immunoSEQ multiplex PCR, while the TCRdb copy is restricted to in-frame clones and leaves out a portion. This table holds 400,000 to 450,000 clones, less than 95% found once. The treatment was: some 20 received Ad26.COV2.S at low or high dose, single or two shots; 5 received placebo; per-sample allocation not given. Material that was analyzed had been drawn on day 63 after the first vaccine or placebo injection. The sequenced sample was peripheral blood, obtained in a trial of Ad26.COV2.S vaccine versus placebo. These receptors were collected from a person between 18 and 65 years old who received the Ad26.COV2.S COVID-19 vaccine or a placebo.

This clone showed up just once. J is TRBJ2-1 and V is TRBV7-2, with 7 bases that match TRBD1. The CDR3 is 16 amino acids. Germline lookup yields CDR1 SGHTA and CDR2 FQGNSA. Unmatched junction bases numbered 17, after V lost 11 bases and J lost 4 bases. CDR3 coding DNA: TGTGCCTCTCACCCTAAGGGGGCTTTCGGTTACAATGAGCAGTTCTTC. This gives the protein CASHPKGAFGYNEQFF.

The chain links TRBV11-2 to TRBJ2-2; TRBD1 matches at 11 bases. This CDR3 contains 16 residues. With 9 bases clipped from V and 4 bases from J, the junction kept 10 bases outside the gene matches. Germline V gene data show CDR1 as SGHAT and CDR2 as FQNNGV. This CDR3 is CASKGTGTGGTGELFF. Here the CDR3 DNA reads TGTGCCAGTAAAGGGACCGGGACAGGGGGCACCGGGGAGCTGTTTTTT.

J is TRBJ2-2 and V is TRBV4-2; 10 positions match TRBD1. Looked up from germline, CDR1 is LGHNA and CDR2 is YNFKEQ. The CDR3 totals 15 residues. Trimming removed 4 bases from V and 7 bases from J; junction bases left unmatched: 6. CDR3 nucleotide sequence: TGTGCCAGCAGCCCTCGGACAGGGGGGTTCGGGGAGCTGTTTTTT. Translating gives CASSPRTGGFGELFF.

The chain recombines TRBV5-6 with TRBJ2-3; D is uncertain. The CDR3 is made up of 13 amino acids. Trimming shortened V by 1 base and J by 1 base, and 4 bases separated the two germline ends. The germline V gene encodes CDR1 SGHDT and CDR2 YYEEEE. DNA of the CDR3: TGTGCCAGCAGCTTGAGGGGCACAGATACGCAGTATTTT. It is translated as CASSLRGTDTQYF. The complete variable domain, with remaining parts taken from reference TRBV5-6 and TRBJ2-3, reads DAGVTQSPTHLIKTRGQQVTLRCSPKSGHDTVSWYQQALGQGPQFIFQYYEEEERQRGNFPDRFSGHQFPNYSSELNVNALLLGDSALYLCASSLRGTDTQYFGPGTRLTVL.

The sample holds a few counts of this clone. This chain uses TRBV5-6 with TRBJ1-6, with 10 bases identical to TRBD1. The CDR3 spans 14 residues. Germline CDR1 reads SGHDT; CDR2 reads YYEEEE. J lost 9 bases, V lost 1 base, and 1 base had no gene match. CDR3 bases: TGTGCCAGCAGCTTGAGGGACAGGGGTTCACCCCTCCACTTT. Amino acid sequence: CASSLRDRGSPLHF. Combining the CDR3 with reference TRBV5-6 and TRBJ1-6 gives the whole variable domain DAGVTQSPTHLIKTRGQQVTLRCSPKSGHDTVSWYQQALGQGPQFIFQYYEEEERQRGNFPDRFSGHQFPNYSSELNVNALLLGDSALYLCASSLRDRGSPLHFGNGTRLTVT.

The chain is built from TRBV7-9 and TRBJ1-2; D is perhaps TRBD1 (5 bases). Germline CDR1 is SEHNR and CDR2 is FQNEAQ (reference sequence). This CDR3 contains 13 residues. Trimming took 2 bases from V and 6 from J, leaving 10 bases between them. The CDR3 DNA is TGTGCCAGCAGCTTACTACAGGACGATGGCTACACCTTC. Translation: CASSLLQDDGYTF.

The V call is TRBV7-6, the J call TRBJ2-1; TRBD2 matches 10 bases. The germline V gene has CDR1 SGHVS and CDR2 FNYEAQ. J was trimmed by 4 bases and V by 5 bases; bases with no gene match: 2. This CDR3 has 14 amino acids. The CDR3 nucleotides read TGTGCCAGCAGCCTGACTAGCGGGTACAATGAGCAGTTCTTC. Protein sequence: CASSLTSGYNEQFF.

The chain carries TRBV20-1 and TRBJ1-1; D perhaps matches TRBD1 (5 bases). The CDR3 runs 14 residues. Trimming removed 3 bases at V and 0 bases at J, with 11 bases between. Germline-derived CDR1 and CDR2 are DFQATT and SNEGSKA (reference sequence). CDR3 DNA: TGCAGTGCTAGTGGGACGGATCTGAACACTGAAGCTTTCTTT. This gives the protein CSASGTDLNTEAFF.

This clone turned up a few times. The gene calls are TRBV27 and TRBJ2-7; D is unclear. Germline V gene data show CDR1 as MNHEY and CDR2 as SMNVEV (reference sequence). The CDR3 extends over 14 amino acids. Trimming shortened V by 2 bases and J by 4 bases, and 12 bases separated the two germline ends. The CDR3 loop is CASSLRPGRYEQYF. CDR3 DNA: TGTGCCAGCAGTTTAAGGCCGGGTAGATACGAGCAGTACTTC.

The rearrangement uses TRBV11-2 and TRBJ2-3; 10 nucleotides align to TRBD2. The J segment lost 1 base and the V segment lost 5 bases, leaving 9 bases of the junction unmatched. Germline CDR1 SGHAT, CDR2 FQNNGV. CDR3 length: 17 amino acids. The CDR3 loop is CASSRARTSGRTDTQYF. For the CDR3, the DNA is TGTGCCAGCAGCCGAGCTAGGACTAGCGGACGCACAGATACGCAGTATTTT.

For the CDR3, the DNA is TGTGCCAGCAGCTTCGGTAGCGCCTACACCGGGGAGCTGTTTTTT. Its protein product is CASSFGSAYTGELFF. The V and J genes are TRBV5-6 and TRBJ2-2, with D tentatively TRBD2 (5 bases). Germline CDR1 SGHDT, CDR2 YYEEEE. V lost 2 bases, J lost 3 bases, and 11 bases lay in between. This CDR3 comprises 15 residues.

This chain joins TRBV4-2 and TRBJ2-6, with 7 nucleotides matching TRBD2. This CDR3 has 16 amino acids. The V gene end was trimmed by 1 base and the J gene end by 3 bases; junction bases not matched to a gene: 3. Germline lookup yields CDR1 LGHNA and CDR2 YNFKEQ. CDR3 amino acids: CASSQARGDGANVLTF. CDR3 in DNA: TGTGCCAGCAGCCAAGCCCGGGGGGATGGGGCCAACGTCCTGACTTTC.

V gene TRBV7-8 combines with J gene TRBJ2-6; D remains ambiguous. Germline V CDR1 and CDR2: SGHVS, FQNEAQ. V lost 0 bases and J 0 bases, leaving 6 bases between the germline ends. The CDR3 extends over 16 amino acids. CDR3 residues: CASSLAPPSGANVLTF. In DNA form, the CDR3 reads TGTGCCAGCAGCTTAGCGCCCCCCTCTGGGGCCAACGTCCTGACTTTC.

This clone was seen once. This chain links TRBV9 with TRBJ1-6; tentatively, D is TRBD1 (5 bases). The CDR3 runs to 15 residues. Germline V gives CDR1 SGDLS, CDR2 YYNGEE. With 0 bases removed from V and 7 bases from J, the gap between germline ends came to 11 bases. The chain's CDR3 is CASSVAAGINSPLHF. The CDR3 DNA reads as TGTGCCAGCAGCGTAGCGGCAGGGATCAATTCACCCCTCCACTTT.

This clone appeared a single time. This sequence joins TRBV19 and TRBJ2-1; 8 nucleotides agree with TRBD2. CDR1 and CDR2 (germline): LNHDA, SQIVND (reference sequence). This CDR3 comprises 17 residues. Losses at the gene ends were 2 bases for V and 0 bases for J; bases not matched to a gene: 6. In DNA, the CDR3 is TGTGCCAGTAGTATATTTCTCAGCGGGAGCTCCTACAATGAGCAGTTCTTC. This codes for CASSIFLSGSSYNEQFF.

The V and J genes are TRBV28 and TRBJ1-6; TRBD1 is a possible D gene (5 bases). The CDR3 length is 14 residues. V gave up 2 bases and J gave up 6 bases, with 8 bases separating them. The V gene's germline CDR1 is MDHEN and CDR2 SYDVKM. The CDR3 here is CASSLAGTNSPLHF. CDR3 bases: TGTGCCAGCAGTTTAGCTGGGACTAATTCACCCCTCCACTTT.

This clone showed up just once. The CDR3 bases are TGTGCCAGCAGTGGCGGGACTAGCGGGACCAGCACAGATACGCAGTATTTT. It translates to CASSGGTSGTSTDTQYF. The rearrangement links TRBV25-1 to TRBJ2-3; 13 nucleotides agree with TRBD2. CDR3 length: 17 residues. Germline V lookup: CDR1 MGHDK, CDR2 SYGVNS. Trimming at V came to 4 bases and at J to 0 bases, leaving 4 bases not matched to a gene.

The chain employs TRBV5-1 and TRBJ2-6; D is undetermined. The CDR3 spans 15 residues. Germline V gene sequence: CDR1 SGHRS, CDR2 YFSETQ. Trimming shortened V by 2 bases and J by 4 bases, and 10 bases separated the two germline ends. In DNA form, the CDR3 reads TGCGCCAGCAGCTTAAACGGACCCGGGGCCAACGTCCTGACTTTC. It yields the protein CASSLNGPGANVLTF.

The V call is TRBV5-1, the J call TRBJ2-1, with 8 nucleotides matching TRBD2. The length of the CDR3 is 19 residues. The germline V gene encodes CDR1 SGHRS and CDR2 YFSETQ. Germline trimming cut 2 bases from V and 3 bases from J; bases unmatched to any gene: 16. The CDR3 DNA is TGCGCCAGCAGCTTTTATGCCGAGATTGTGCTAGCGGGCTACAATGAGCAGTTCTTC. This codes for CASSFYAEIVLAGYNEQFF.

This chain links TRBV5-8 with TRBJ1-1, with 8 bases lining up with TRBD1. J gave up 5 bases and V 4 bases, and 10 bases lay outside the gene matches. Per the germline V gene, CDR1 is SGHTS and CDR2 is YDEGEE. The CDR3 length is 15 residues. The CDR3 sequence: CASSPLDRAGTEAFF. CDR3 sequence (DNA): TGTGCCAGCAGCCCCCTGGACAGGGCCGGGACTGAAGCTTTCTTT.

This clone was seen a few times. CDR3 nucleotide sequence: TGTGCCAGCAGTCAAAGACAGGGGAGCACTGAAGCTTTCTTT. It translates to CASSQRQGSTEAFF. V and J are TRBV27 and TRBJ1-1; 8 bases are a match to TRBD1. The J segment lost 4 bases and the V segment lost 5 bases, leaving 6 bases of the junction unmatched. The CDR3 has 14 residues. Germline V gene sequence: CDR1 MNHEY, CDR2 SMNVEV (reference sequence).

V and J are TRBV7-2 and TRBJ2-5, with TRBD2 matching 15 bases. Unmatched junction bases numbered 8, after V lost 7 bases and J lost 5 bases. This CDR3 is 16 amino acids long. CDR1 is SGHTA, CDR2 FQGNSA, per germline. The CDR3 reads CASNIPGLAGGETQYF. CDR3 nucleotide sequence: TGTGCCAGCAACATACCCGGACTAGCGGGAGGGGAGACCCAGTACTTC.

CDR3 nucleotides: TGCGCCAGCAGTCCACGGGGAGATAGACAGGTTCGGCACGAGCAGTACTTC. It yields the protein CASSPRGDRQVRHEQYF. The chain links TRBV10-1 to TRBJ2-7, with a possible D match to TRBD1 (6 bases). Per the germline V gene, CDR1 is WNHNN and CDR2 is SYGVQD (reference sequence). The CDR3 is 17 residues long. V lost 5 bases to trimming and J lost 5 bases, with 25 bases between them.

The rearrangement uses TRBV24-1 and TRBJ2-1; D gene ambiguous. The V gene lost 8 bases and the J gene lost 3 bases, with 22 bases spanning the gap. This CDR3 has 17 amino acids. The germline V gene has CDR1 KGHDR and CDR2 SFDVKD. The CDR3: CATIHYLNRRYYNEQFF. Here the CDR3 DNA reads TGTGCCACCATCCACTACCTGAACCGAAGATACTACAATGAGCAGTTCTTC.

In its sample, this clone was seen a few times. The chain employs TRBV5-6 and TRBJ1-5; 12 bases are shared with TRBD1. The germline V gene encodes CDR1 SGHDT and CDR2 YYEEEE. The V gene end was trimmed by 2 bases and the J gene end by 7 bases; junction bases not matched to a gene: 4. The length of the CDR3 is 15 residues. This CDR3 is CASSFGTGGAQPQHF. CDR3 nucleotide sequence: TGTGCCAGCAGCTTCGGGACAGGGGGCGCACAGCCCCAGCATTTT.

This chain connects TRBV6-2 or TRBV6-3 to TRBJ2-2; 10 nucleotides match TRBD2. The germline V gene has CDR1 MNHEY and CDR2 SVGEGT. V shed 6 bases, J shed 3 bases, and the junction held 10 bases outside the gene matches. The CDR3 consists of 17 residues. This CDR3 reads CASSDVLAGFDTGELFF. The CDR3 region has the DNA TGTGCCAGCAGCGACGTACTAGCGGGATTCGACACCGGGGAGCTGTTTTTT.

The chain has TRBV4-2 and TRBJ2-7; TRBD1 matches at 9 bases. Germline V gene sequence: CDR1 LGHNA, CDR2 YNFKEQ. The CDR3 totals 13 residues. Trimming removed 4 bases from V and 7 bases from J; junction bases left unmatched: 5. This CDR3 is CASSLDRGREQYF. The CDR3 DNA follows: TGTGCCAGCAGCCTCGACAGGGGGAGGGAGCAGTACTTC.

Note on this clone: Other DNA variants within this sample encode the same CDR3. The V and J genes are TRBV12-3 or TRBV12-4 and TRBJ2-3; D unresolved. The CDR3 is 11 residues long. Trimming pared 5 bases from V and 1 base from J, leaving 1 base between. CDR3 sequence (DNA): TGTGCCAGCAGTCGCACAGATACGCAGTATTTT. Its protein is CASSRTDTQYF.

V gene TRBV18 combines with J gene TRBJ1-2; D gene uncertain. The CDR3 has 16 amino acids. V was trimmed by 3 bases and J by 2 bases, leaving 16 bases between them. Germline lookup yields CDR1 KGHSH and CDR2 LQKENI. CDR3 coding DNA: TGTGCCAGCTCACCCGCCGAACTCGGACGGAACTATGGCTACACCTTC. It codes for CASSPAELGRNYGYTF.

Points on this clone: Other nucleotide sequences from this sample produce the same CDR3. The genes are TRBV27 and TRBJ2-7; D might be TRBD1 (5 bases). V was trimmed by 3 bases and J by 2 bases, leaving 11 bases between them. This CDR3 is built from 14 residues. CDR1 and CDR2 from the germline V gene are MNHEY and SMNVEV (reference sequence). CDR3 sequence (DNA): TGTGCCAGCAGTTTGGGTGGCAGGGCCTACGAGCAGTACTTC. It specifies CASSLGGRAYEQYF.